Sequencing of this T cell receptor beta chain was carried out in a study of blood T cell repertoires in COVID-19. Germline values: CDR1 MNHEY, CDR2 SMNVEV (reference sequence). The length of the CDR3 is 16 residues. V was trimmed by 4 bases and J by 2 bases, leaving 12 bases between them. In the study's own analysis: Counts of nucleated cells, estimated from reference gene primer amplification, were obtained. Assay used: immunoSEQ multiplex PCR; TCRdb lists only in-frame clones, some missing. V and J calls and clone size come straight from that table; D and trimming were deduced from the DNA. The repertoire consists of 130,000 or so clones, with about 81% occurring once and the leading ten covering approximately 17%.

Sequences were obtained from peripheral blood. J is TRBJ1-6 and V is TRBV27, with D perhaps matching TRBD1 (6 bases). The clonotype comes from a woman of 80 years or more with acute or convalescent COVID-19. The CDR3 DNA is TGTGCCAGCAGTTATGAGGGGGGGACCTATAATTCACCCCTCCACTTT. It yields the protein CASSYEGGTYNSPLHF.